The 20 T cell receptor beta chains below all came from one sample that was sequenced in a study of cytomegalovirus exposure and HLA in healthy donors. PCR was performed using 60 Vbeta and 13 Jbeta primers. The data were produced by immunoSEQ multiplex PCR, yet TCRdb's version contains in-frame clones alone and is incomplete. This sample has around 89,000 clones; about 70% occur once, and the top ten carry approximately 3%. The sample taken for sequencing was PBMCs. These receptors were obtained from a man between 35 and 55 years old in good health and CMV-seronegative.

The chain is built from TRBV6-1 and TRBJ2-5, with D perhaps matching TRBD1 (5 bases). CDR3 size: 9 residues. From germline, CDR1 is MNHNS and CDR2 SASEGT. DNA for the CDR3: TGTGCTAGGGGAGAGACCCAGTACTTC. Its protein product is CARGETQYF.

The CDR3 here is CASSLTISANYGYTF. CDR3 coding DNA: TGTGCCAGCAGCTTAACCATTTCGGCTAACTATGGCTACACCTTC. This chain joins TRBV7-9 and TRBJ1-2, with D uncertain. Germline-derived CDR1 and CDR2 are SEHNR and FQNEAQ (reference sequence). V gave up 2 bases and J gave up 0 bases, with 10 bases separating them. The CDR3 runs to 15 residues.

J is TRBJ2-1 and V is TRBV4-2; 7 nucleotides match TRBD2. The CDR3 is 15 amino acids. Per the germline V gene, CDR1 is LGHNA and CDR2 is YNFKEQ. The junction had 5 bases not matched to a gene; V was cut back by 0 bases and J by 6 bases. The CDR3 reads CASSQERLAANEQFF. CDR3 in DNA: TGTGCCAGCAGCCAAGAGAGACTAGCCGCCAATGAGCAGTTCTTC.

The chain recombines TRBV6-5 with TRBJ2-3; 8 nucleotides line up with TRBD1. V gave up 6 bases and J gave up 6 bases; unmatched junction bases: 5. In germline, CDR1 is MNHEY, CDR2 SVGAGI. This CDR3 region has 13 residues. This CDR3 is CASSPDRGDTQYF. The CDR3 coding sequence is TGTGCCAGCAGCCCTGACAGGGGCGATACGCAGTATTTT.

CDR3 coding DNA: TGTGCCAGCAGTCTGGACAGGGACCTGAGCTCCTATAATTCACCCCTCCACTTT. It encodes CASSLDRDLSSYNSPLHF. This chain uses TRBV28 with TRBJ1-6; 8 positions agree with TRBD1. Germline V gene data show CDR1 as MDHEN and CDR2 as SYDVKM. Germline trimming cut 5 bases from V and 0 bases from J; bases unmatched to any gene: 9. This CDR3 has 18 residues.

This clone is a singleton in its sample. The gene calls are TRBV6-6 and TRBJ2-3; D is perhaps TRBD2 (6 bases). Deletions cut 5 bases from V and 2 bases from J, with 14 bases between. This CDR3 is 15 amino acids long. Germline values: CDR1 MNHNY, CDR2 SVGAGI (reference sequence). The CDR3 protein is CASSPVGGATDTQYF. In DNA, the CDR3 is TGTGCCAGCAGTCCGGTGGGGGGTGCCACAGATACGCAGTATTTT.

This chain links TRBV6-5 with TRBJ1-2; 7 positions match TRBD1. There are 15 residues in the CDR3. CDR1 MNHEY and CDR2 SVGAGI come from the germline V gene. V dropped 6 bases and J dropped 4; count of bases not matched to a gene: 11. The CDR3 region is CASRQGKPKGYGYTF. In DNA form, the CDR3 reads TGTGCCAGCAGACAGGGGAAACCCAAGGGCTATGGCTACACCTTC.

This clone turned up a few times. The rearrangement links TRBV29-1 to TRBJ1-2, with D uncertain. Germline lookup yields CDR1 SQVTM and CDR2 ANQGSEA. CDR3 length: 13 amino acids. Trimming left V 4 bases short and J 8 bases short, with 17 bases between. As DNA, the CDR3 is TGCAGCGTTGGCTTTGTACAGCAGCGGGGCTACACCTTC. This translates into CSVGFVQQRGYTF.

This clone showed up just a few times. The chain employs TRBV6-7 and TRBJ1-3, with TRBD1 identical over 7 bases. TRBV6-7 is given ORF status, its function remaining uncertain. V shed 1 base, J shed 0 bases, and the junction held 6 bases outside the gene matches. CDR3 length: 17 residues. CDR3 nucleotide sequence: TGTGCCAGCAGTTACTTCAACAGGGGCCCCTCTGGAAACACCATATATTTT. The encoded protein is CASSYFNRGPSGNTIYF.

The chain combines TRBV30 with TRBJ1-6; D is possibly TRBD1 (6 bases). Trimming stripped 2 bases from V and 6 bases from J, with 11 bases between. CDR1 is GTSNPN and CDR2 is SVGIG in the germline V gene (reference sequence). The CDR3 contains 14 residues. The CDR3 coding sequence is TGTGCCTGGAGTCCAGGGGCCGGTAATTCACCCCTCCACTTT. Protein product: CAWSPGAGNSPLHF.

The V gene is TRBV7-8, the J gene TRBJ1-1; TRBD1 is a possible D gene (5 bases). The germline V and J ends were trimmed by 5 bases and 5 bases, with 18 bases remaining between them. The CDR3 extends over 15 amino acids. Germline CDR1 is SGHVS and CDR2 is FQNEAQ. This CDR3 is CASSLGGEGRTEAFF. CDR3 bases: TGTGCCAGCAGCCTGGGGGGGGAGGGTCGTACTGAAGCTTTCTTT.

The V gene is TRBV5-1, the J gene TRBJ1-1; weak D call: TRBD1 (6 bases). Between the trimmed V and J ends, which lost 4 bases and 1 base, there was a span of 14 bases. The CDR3 length is 15 residues. The germline V gene has CDR1 SGHRS and CDR2 YFSETQ. CDR3 sequence reads: CASSISRTANTEAFF. The CDR3 bases are TGCGCCAGCAGCATCTCTCGGACAGCGAACACTGAAGCTTTCTTT.

The chain carries TRBV28 and TRBJ2-7; 7 bases agree with TRBD1. This CDR3 is 13 amino acids long. V lost 8 bases, J lost 4 bases, and 8 bases stayed unmatched. Looked up from germline, CDR1 is MDHEN and CDR2 is SYDVKM. CDR3 residues: CASQGQSSYEQYF. As DNA, the CDR3 is TGTGCCAGCCAGGGACAGTCCTCATACGAGCAGTACTTC.

The count of this clone is one. The rearrangement joins TRBV5-4 to TRBJ1-3; the D is unclear. The CDR3 runs 14 residues. The germline V gene has CDR1 SGHNT and CDR2 YYREEE (reference sequence). Trimming left V 2 bases short and J 2 bases short, with 8 bases between. The CDR3 is CASSFGVTGNTIYF. CDR3 DNA: TGTGCCAGCAGCTTTGGAGTCACTGGAAACACCATATATTTT.

This clone was observed a handful of times. This sequence joins TRBV30 and TRBJ2-1; 16 bases agree with TRBD2. Germline V gives CDR1 GTSNPN, CDR2 SVGIG (reference sequence). J lost 9 bases, V lost 4 bases, and 6 bases had no gene match. This CDR3 is 15 amino acids long. CDR3 region: CAWTGTSGGGIEQFF. CDR3 nucleotide sequence: TGTGCCTGGACCGGGACTAGCGGGGGGGGTATTGAGCAGTTCTTC.

The chain recombines TRBV2 with TRBJ1-5; D remains ambiguous. This CDR3 has 16 residues. Germline V gene data show CDR1 as SNHLY and CDR2 as FYNNEI. V lost 0 bases to trimming and J lost 9 bases, with 18 bases between them. The CDR3 spells CASSEAGDFSVRPQHF. The DNA of the CDR3 is TGTGCCAGCAGTGAAGCAGGAGACTTCAGCGTCAGGCCCCAGCATTTT.

The chain combines TRBV7-3 with TRBJ1-1, with 8 bases matching TRBD1. V was pared by 6 bases and J by 5 bases, with 2 bases of the junction left unmatched. CDR1 is SGHTA and CDR2 is FQGTGA in the germline V gene. This CDR3 has 12 amino acids. CDR3 bases: TGTGCCAGCAGTGACAGGGGAACTGAAGCTTTCTTT. As protein: CASSDRGTEAFF. Full variable domain (rest looked up from reference TRBV7-3 and TRBJ1-1): GAGVSQTPSNKVTEKGKYVELRCDPISGHTALYWYRQSLGQGPEFLIYFQGTGAADDSGLPNDRFFAVRPEGSVSTLKIQRTERGDSAVYLCASSDRGTEAFFGQGTRLTVV.

The chain is built from TRBV2 and TRBJ1-1; 8 positions agree with TRBD1. The V gene end was trimmed by 3 bases and the J gene end by 5 bases; junction bases not matched to a gene: 11. Per the germline V gene, CDR1 is SNHLY and CDR2 is FYNNEI. The CDR3 contains 16 residues. In DNA form, the CDR3 reads TGTGCCAGCAGTGACTGGGCAGGGGGCGTTGGAACTGAAGCTTTCTTT. It codes for CASSDWAGGVGTEAFF.

The CDR3 sequence is CASSFLVTGVGEKLFF. The DNA for the CDR3 is TGTGCCAGCAGTTTTTTAGTGACAGGGGTTGGTGAAAAACTGTTTTTT. The chain uses TRBV28 and TRBJ1-4, with 8 bases aligning to TRBD1. The germline V gene encodes CDR1 MDHEN and CDR2 SYDVKM. J lost 7 bases, V lost 3 bases, and 10 bases had no gene match. CDR3 size: 16 residues.

J is TRBJ2-1 and V is TRBV6-1, with 7 bases fitting TRBD2. Germline V gene sequence: CDR1 MNHNS, CDR2 SASEGT. V was clipped by 6 bases and J by 5 bases; unmatched bases: 7. The CDR3 consists of 14 residues. The CDR3: CASRPWGGNNEQFF. The DNA of the CDR3 is TGTGCCAGCAGACCTTGGGGGGGGAACAATGAGCAGTTCTTC.